This TCR beta chain was profiled in a study of shared clonotypes between healthy human individuals. Points from the study as a whole: Generation probability values for non-shared clonotypes were lower than those for clonotypes shared by all four donors.

The CDR3 has 16 amino acids. V lost 5 bases to trimming and J lost 0 bases; unmatched junction nucleotides: 10. From germline, CDR1 is SGHVS and CDR2 FQNEAQ. CD45RO negativity and positive selection for CCR7 defined naive CD8 cells, a population that excluded terminally differentiated effector memory CD45RA+ cells. This clone showed up just once. What it binds is unknown. At a deep level, the assay was run. Genomic DNA from each subset was divided evenly over several immunoSEQ plates. Repertoires were generated with immunoSEQ multiplex PCR, while TCRdb's copy carries only in-frame clones and drops some. The data contain some 2 million clones, approximately 94% of them singletons.

Sequencing input: naive CD8+ T cells sorted from blood. The V and J genes are TRBV7-8 and TRBJ2-7, with 7 bases that match TRBD2. The sequence came from a man aged 18 to 30 in good health. In nucleotides, the CDR3 is TGTGCCAGCAGCCGCACTAGCGCCATCCTCTCCTACGAGCAGTACTTC. Its translation is CASSRTSAILSYEQYF.